The next 22 T cell receptor beta chains were all read from a single sample in a study of T-cell reconstitution after alpha-beta-depleted transplantation in children. Preparation of the TCRbeta library was carried out with unique molecular identifiers. Each CDR3 protein gets one entry after TCRdb re-called the PCR reads with MiXCR. In the table there are 500,000 or so distinct CDR3 sequences, over 9.5% of which are singletons. Sequences were derived from PBMCs, mostly from graft donor cells, sampled 180 days after TCRalphabeta/CD19-depleted stem cell transplant. These receptors were taken from a female patient between 2 and 15 years old who had a stem cell transplant for aplastic anemia, so the T cells may come from the graft donor.

In this sample, this clonotype turned up a few times. The chain recombines TRBV18 with TRBJ1-5; D gene uncertain. Germline V gene lookup returns CDR1 KGHSH and CDR2 LQKENI. This CDR3 contains 16 residues. With 1 base removed from V and 5 bases from J, the gap between germline ends came to 15 bases. As DNA, the CDR3 is TGTGCCAGCTCACCACTCCAGCAGGCCGGGGATCAGCCCCAGCATTTT. This encodes CASSPLQQAGDQPQHF.

This chain uses TRBV5-6 with TRBJ1-2; 8 positions agree with TRBD1. With V trimmed by 4 bases and J by 7 bases, 6 bases remained unmatched. Germline-derived CDR1 and CDR2 are SGHDT and YYEEEE. This CDR3 has 13 amino acids. The CDR3 nucleotides read TGTGCCAGCAGCCGCGGACAGGGCGGTGGCTACACCTTC. Translated: CASSRGQGGGYTF.

This clonotype was observed a few times. The chain links TRBV4-1 to TRBJ2-1; D remains unclear. The CDR3 has 17 amino acids. Deletions cut 4 bases from V and 4 bases from J, with 20 bases between. CDR1 is MGHRA, CDR2 YSYEKL, per germline. This CDR3 is CASSPTSIRTVYNEQFF. The CDR3 nucleotides are TGCGCCAGCAGCCCCACCTCGATTAGGACGGTATACAATGAGCAGTTCTTC.

In this sample, this clonotype turned up many times. The chain joins TRBV7-8 to TRBJ2-5; 7 nucleotides agree with TRBD1. Germline loops: CDR1 SGHVS, CDR2 FQNEAQ. J lost 2 bases, V lost 5 bases, and 5 bases had no gene match. This CDR3 is built from 14 residues. The CDR3 loop is CASSQGTEQETQYF. DNA for the CDR3: TGTGCCAGCAGCCAGGGGACAGAACAAGAGACCCAGTACTTC.

The sample holds a few counts of this clonotype. The chain is built from TRBV10-3 and TRBJ1-1; no reliable D call. The V end was cut by 2 bases, the J end by 1 base, with 11 bases between. The CDR3 covers 15 residues. CDR1 and CDR2 from the germline V gene are ENHRY and SYGVKD. CDR3 amino acids: CAISEGRGTNTEAFF. CDR3 DNA: TGTGCCATCAGTGAGGGGCGCGGAACGAACACTGAAGCTTTCTTT.

In this sample, this clonotype turned up many times. The chain recombines TRBV27 with TRBJ2-1, with D possibly TRBD1 on 5 matching bases. Germline V gene sequence: CDR1 MNHEY, CDR2 SMNVEV (reference sequence). CDR3 length equals 12 residues. V lost 6 bases and J 13 bases, leaving 16 bases between the germline ends. Written as DNA, the CDR3 is TGTGCCAGCAGCTCCCTGGGCAGGGTCCAGTTCTTC. Translation gives CASSSLGRVQFF.

This chain joins TRBV24-1 and TRBJ2-3; the match to TRBD2 covers 12 bases. Germline V gene lookup returns CDR1 KGHDR and CDR2 SFDVKD. This CDR3 comprises 19 residues. V shed 0 bases, J shed 3 bases, and the junction held 9 bases outside the gene matches. This chain's CDR3 is CATSDLRVLAGGITDTQYF. Here the CDR3 DNA reads TGTGCCACCAGTGATTTGCGAGTCCTAGCGGGAGGGATAACAGATACGCAGTATTTT.

This clonotype showed up just a few times. The chain couples TRBV29-1 to TRBJ1-3, with D unclear. Trimming removed 4 bases from V and 4 bases from J, with 8 bases in between. From germline, CDR1 is SQVTM and CDR2 ANQGSEA. The CDR3 is made up of 12 amino acids. The CDR3 spells CSVAGMGNTIYF. CDR3 nucleotide sequence: TGCAGCGTTGCTGGGATGGGAAACACCATATATTTT. Based on the CDR3 plus reference TRBV29-1 and TRBJ1-3, the full variable domain is SAVISQKPSRDICQRGTSLTIQCQVDSQVTMMFWYRQQPGQSLTLIATANQGSEATYESGFVIDKFPISRPNLTFSTLTVSNMSPEDSSIYLCSVAGMGNTIYFGEGSWLTVV.

This clonotype was counted at least ten times. This chain joins TRBV15 and TRBJ2-5; D ambiguous. The CDR3 is 15 residues long. Germline-derived CDR1 and CDR2 are LNHNV and YYDKDF (reference sequence). Trimming stripped 1 base from V and 2 bases from J, with 11 bases between. CDR3 nucleotides: TGTGCCACCAGCAGAGCTAATTGGTATCAAGAGACCCAGTACTTC. Translation gives CATSRANWYQETQYF.

V and J are TRBV28 and TRBJ1-2; the match to TRBD1 covers 8 bases. V lost 6 bases, J lost 7 bases, and 7 bases stayed unmatched. CDR1 is MDHEN, CDR2 SYDVKM, per germline. This CDR3 contains 13 residues. Written as DNA, the CDR3 is TGTGCCAGCAGCCCGGGACAGGCTGGTGGCTACACCTTC. Translation: CASSPGQAGGYTF.

This clonotype was counted at least ten times. The genes are TRBV18 and TRBJ2-7, with 8 bases lining up with TRBD1. V shed 3 bases, J shed 0 bases, and the junction held 7 bases outside the gene matches. The CDR3 is made up of 16 amino acids. Germline V CDR1 and CDR2: KGHSH, LQKENI. The CDR3 bases are TGTGCCAGCTCACCCCAAGGACAGGGTAGCTCCTACGAGCAGTACTTC. Protein: CASSPQGQGSSYEQYF.

This clonotype was seen at least ten times. The chain joins TRBV7-2 to TRBJ1-5; 7 nucleotides align to TRBD1. V lost 2 bases and J lost 5; bases outside the gene matches: 0. Germline CDR1 SGHTA, CDR2 FQGNSA. There are 13 residues in the CDR3. The chain's CDR3 is CASSLTGDQPQHF. The CDR3 bases are TGTGCCAGCAGCTTAACAGGGGATCAGCCCCAGCATTTT.

The CDR3 reads CAVGRTSGTDTQYF. The CDR3 nucleotides are TGTGCCGTAGGGCGGACTAGCGGCACAGATACGCAGTATTTT. The rearrangement joins TRBV10-3 to TRBJ2-3, with 9 bases aligning to TRBD2. Germline CDR1 is ENHRY and CDR2 is SYGVKD. V shed 11 bases and J 1 base; nucleotides not matched to a gene: 7. This CDR3 has 14 residues.

This clonotype came up many times. The chain has TRBV7-8 and TRBJ2-1, with 7 positions matching TRBD2. The J segment lost 7 bases and the V segment lost 5 bases, leaving 23 bases of the junction unmatched. The CDR3 has 19 residues. Germline V gives CDR1 SGHVS, CDR2 FQNEAQ. In nucleotides, the CDR3 is TGTGCCAGCAGCATCCCACGTTTCTGGGCGGGAGAGTATGTGAATGAGCAGTTCTTC. Translated, it gives CASSIPRFWAGEYVNEQFF.

This clonotype occurred a few times. This chain joins TRBV7-8 and TRBJ1-2; no reliable D call. Germline V lookup: CDR1 SGHVS, CDR2 FQNEAQ. The CDR3 totals 12 residues. V was pared by 5 bases and J by 8 bases, with 12 bases between. The CDR3 is CASSEGPRGYTF. The CDR3 DNA follows: TGTGCCAGCAGCGAGGGCCCTCGGGGCTACACCTTC.

This chain uses TRBV7-9 with TRBJ1-2, with a possible D match to TRBD1 (6 bases). CDR1 SEHNR and CDR2 FQNEAQ come from the germline V gene (reference sequence). The V and J ends lost 5 bases and 1 base respectively, with 14 bases between them. The length of the CDR3 is 15 residues. DNA for the CDR3: TGTGCCAGCAGCCCCGGAGGACAGCGTAACTATGGCTACACCTTC. Amino acid sequence: CASSPGGQRNYGYTF.

This clonotype was seen more than once but under ten times. This chain connects TRBV20-1 to TRBJ2-7, with 12 bases identical to TRBD2. CDR1 and CDR2 from the germline V gene are DFQATT and SNEGSKA (reference sequence). Trimming cost V 1 base and J 7 bases; bases outside gene matches: 5. CDR3 length: 14 amino acids. The CDR3: CSARGPSGRAEQYF. Here the CDR3 DNA reads TGCAGTGCTAGAGGCCCTAGCGGGAGGGCGGAGCAGTACTTC.

This clonotype was seen ten or more times. The chain joins TRBV29-1 to TRBJ2-2; the match to TRBD2 covers 8 bases. The V gene end was trimmed by 5 bases and the J gene end by 5 bases; junction bases not matched to a gene: 4. There are 13 residues in the CDR3. Germline V gives CDR1 SQVTM, CDR2 ANQGSEA. CDR3 sequence: CSVPGLGTGELFF. CDR3 DNA sequence: TGCAGCGTTCCGGGACTAGGTACCGGGGAGCTGTTTTTT.

The genes are TRBV28 and TRBJ2-5, with a weak D call TRBD1 (6 bases). V lost 10 bases to trimming and J lost 0 bases, with 24 bases between them. CDR3 length: 17 amino acids. Germline lookup yields CDR1 MDHEN and CDR2 SYDVKM. The CDR3, as DNA: TGTGCCACGACCCAGGACAGACCCAACCTTTACCAAGAGACCCAGTACTTC. Translated, it gives CATTQDRPNLYQETQYF.

The chain combines TRBV7-2 with TRBJ2-5; either TRBD1 or TRBD2 may fit D (6 bases each). V lost 5 bases and J lost 4, with 23 bases in between. Germline CDR1 reads SGHTA; CDR2 reads FQGNSA. The CDR3 consists of 17 residues. The CDR3, as DNA: TGTGCCAGCAGCCCACGGGGGCGACTCACGATTGCAGAGACCCAGTACTTC. This encodes CASSPRGRLTIAETQYF.

This clonotype was observed a handful of times. The chain couples TRBV12-3 or TRBV12-4 to TRBJ2-2; D may be TRBD2 (5 bases). The CDR3 extends over 13 amino acids. The V gene lost 7 bases and the J gene lost 7 bases, with 13 bases spanning the gap. The CDR3 DNA follows: TGTGCCAGCACCGGTCCCCGGGGCGGGGAGCTGTTTTTT. Protein: CASTGPRGGELFF.

The V gene is TRBV20-1, the J gene TRBJ1-1, with a possible D match to TRBD1 (5 bases). V was shortened by 5 bases and J by 0 bases, with 10 bases between the two germline ends. The germline V gene has CDR1 DFQATT and CDR2 SNEGSKA (reference sequence). The CDR3 is made up of 13 amino acids. CDR3 coding DNA: TGCAGTGCTTCTAGGGGCTTGAACACTGAAGCTTTCTTT. Translation: CSASRGLNTEAFF.